This T cell receptor beta chain was sequenced in a study of cytomegalovirus exposure and HLA in healthy donors. Germline CDR1 LNHNV, CDR2 YYDKDF (reference sequence). CDR3 length: 15 amino acids. The V end lost 1 base, the J end lost 6 bases, and 14 bases lay between the germline ends. For this clone: Its specificity is not known.

Vbeta (60) and Jbeta (13) primers were used in the PCR. The assay was immunoSEQ multiplex PCR, and TCRdb's table has in-frame clones only and misses some. The sample has tens of thousands of clones, 78% seen once. Broader study findings: Some V segments (TRBV6-2 and TRBV6-3 among them) were excluded as indistinguishable. Researchers catalogued about 160 TCR beta chains as cytomegalovirus-associated.

This receptor was taken from a male donor in good health and CMV-seropositive. The chain has TRBV15 and TRBJ2-3, with TRBD1 as a possible D gene (6 bases). Material for sequencing was PBMCs. DNA for the CDR3: TGTGCCACCAGCAGAGGGATTGGACAGTTTGATACGCAGTATTTT. It encodes CATSRGIGQFDTQYF. The full variable domain, in which reference TRBV15 and TRBJ2-3 provide the parts outside the CDR3, is DAMVIQNPRYQVTQFGKPVTLSCSQTLNHNVMYWYQQKSSQAPKLLFHYYDKDFNNEADTPDNFQSRRPNTSFCFLDIRSPGLGDTAMYLCATSRGIGQFDTQYFGPGTRLTVL.